Shown below are 27 T cell receptor beta chains from a single sample sequenced in a study of identical twins. A single record per CDR3 protein comes from TCRdb applying MiXCR to the 5' RACE reads. The data show about 530,000 distinct CDR3 sequences, with approximately 20% seen just once and approximately 0.48% held by the top ten. This same sample was also part of a study on yellow fever vaccine responses in identical twins.

Source material: CD4+ T cells sorted from blood. These receptors originate from a woman aged 18-30 years in good health.

The chain recombines TRBV6-4 with TRBJ2-1; no definite D call. The germline V and J ends were trimmed by 3 bases and 2 bases, with 11 bases remaining between them. This CDR3 contains 15 residues. Germline V gives CDR1 MRHNA, CDR2 SNTAGT. The CDR3 nucleotides read TGTGCCAGCAGTGAAGAGGAAGGCACCTACAATGAGCAGTTCTTC. It specifies CASSEEEGTYNEQFF.

CDR3 protein: CASSDRDRGTDTQYF. CDR3 DNA sequence: TGTGCCAGCAGTGACCGGGACAGGGGGACAGATACGCAGTATTTT. The chain links TRBV6-1 to TRBJ2-3, with 11 bases fitting TRBD1. Germline lookup yields CDR1 MNHNS and CDR2 SASEGT. The length of the CDR3 is 15 residues. The trim removed 3 bases at V and 3 bases at J, leaving 2 bases unmatched.

This clonotype appeared many times. V and J are TRBV12-3 or TRBV12-4 and TRBJ2-5, with D unresolved. This CDR3 has 11 amino acids. V was cut by 3 bases and J by 5 bases, with 4 bases left in between. CDR3 DNA sequence: TGTGCCAGCAGTTTTTGGGAGACCCAGTACTTC. Its translation: CASSFWETQYF.

The chain combines TRBV29-1 with TRBJ2-3, with 7 bases identical to TRBD1. Germline CDR1 reads SQVTM; CDR2 reads ANQGSEA. There are 14 residues in the CDR3. J lost 1 base, V lost 6 bases, and 7 bases had no gene match. CDR3 bases: TGCAGCGTCCGACAGGGTTTTCGCACAGATACGCAGTATTTT. As protein: CSVRQGFRTDTQYF.

This clonotype was counted many times. This chain connects TRBV12-3 or TRBV12-4 to TRBJ1-6; D unresolved. The CDR3 runs to 16 residues. V lost 4 bases to trimming and J lost 3 bases, with 13 bases between them. The CDR3 loop is CASSSISEFYNSPLHF. CDR3 bases: TGTGCCAGCAGTTCGATTTCCGAGTTCTATAATTCACCCCTCCACTTT.

The rearrangement uses TRBV5-5 and TRBJ2-1, with D perhaps TRBD2 (7 bases). Germline V gene sequence: CDR1 SGHKS, CDR2 YYEKEE (reference sequence). V was trimmed by 2 bases and J by 3 bases, leaving 12 bases between them. The CDR3 sequence is 15 residues long. Here the CDR3 DNA reads TGTGCCAGCAGCTTTGGGGGGGGCCGCTACAATGAGCAGTTCTTC. This sequence encodes CASSFGGGRYNEQFF.

The gene calls are TRBV11-2 and TRBJ2-3; D remains ambiguous. Germline V gene data show CDR1 as SGHAT and CDR2 as FQNNGV. The V end lost 1 base, the J end lost 1 base, and 12 bases lay between the germline ends. CDR3 length equals 16 residues. CDR3 sequence: CASSLVVRKGTDTQYF. DNA of the CDR3: TGTGCCAGCAGCTTAGTAGTTAGAAAGGGCACAGATACGCAGTATTTT.

The chain is built from TRBV6-2 or TRBV6-3 and TRBJ2-3; D is ambiguous. The CDR3 runs 13 residues. Trimming pared 5 bases from V and 5 bases from J, leaving 11 bases between. Germline loops: CDR1 MNHEY, CDR2 SVGEGT. The CDR3 DNA follows: TGTGCCAGCAGTGGCCTTTGGGGAGATACGCAGTATTTT. This gives the protein CASSGLWGDTQYF.

The chain links TRBV9 to TRBJ1-1, with a possible D match to TRBD1 (5 bases). The CDR3 runs 14 residues. V lost 2 bases, J lost 0 bases, and 8 bases lay in between. Per the germline V gene, CDR1 is SGDLS and CDR2 is YYNGEE. This CDR3 is CASSVMTVNTEAFF. Written as DNA, the CDR3 is TGTGCCAGCAGCGTCATGACAGTGAACACTGAAGCTTTCTTT.

To note about this clonotype: The junction departs from germline at one end; a sequencing error may be responsible. CDR3 amino acids: CASGLDWLGADFYNEQFF. As DNA, the CDR3 is TGTGCCAGCGGCTTAGATTGGTTAGGGGCCGACTTCTACAATGAGCAGTTCTTC. The chain couples TRBV7-8 to TRBJ2-1; maybe TRBD1 (5 bases). Germline-derived CDR1 and CDR2 are SGHVS and FQNEAQ. This CDR3 comprises 18 residues.

This clonotype has a handful of counts. This chain links TRBV18 with TRBJ1-1; TRBD1 matches at 11 bases. J gave up 6 bases and V 3 bases, and 3 bases lay outside the gene matches. CDR3 length: 14 residues. Germline lookup yields CDR1 KGHSH and CDR2 LQKENI. CDR3 DNA: TGTGCCAGCTCACCGGGACAGGGGGTCGCTGAAGCTTTCTTT. This codes for CASSPGQGVAEAFF.

Note on this clonotype: A junction end diverges from the germline sequence, so it may reflect a read error. The J gene is TRBJ2-2, the V gene TRBV7-3; 10 positions agree with TRBD1. The CDR3 is made up of 16 amino acids. CDR1 and CDR2 from the germline V gene are SGHTA and FQGTGA. The chain's CDR3 is CATSLNRDRGTGELFF. CDR3 DNA sequence: TGTGCCACCAGCTTAAACCGGGACAGGGGCACCGGGGAGCTGTTTTTT.

This chain links TRBV3-1 with TRBJ2-3; the match to TRBD2 covers 8 bases. J gave up 5 bases and V 4 bases, and 11 bases lay outside the gene matches. This CDR3 has 16 amino acids. Germline-derived CDR1 and CDR2 are LGHDT and YNNKEL (reference sequence). CDR3 coding DNA: TGTGCCAGCAGCCTAAACTACGGGACTAGTCGAGATACGCAGTATTTT. Its translation is CASSLNYGTSRDTQYF.

This clonotype was observed a few times. This rearrangement joins TRBV14 to TRBJ2-1; TRBD2 matches at 14 bases. Trimming removed 2 bases from V and 6 bases from J; junction bases left unmatched: 9. CDR1 is SGHDN, CDR2 FVKESK, per germline. The CDR3 consists of 18 residues. CDR3 in DNA: TGTGCCAGCAGCCAAATGGGACTAGCGGGAGACAGGGTCAATGAGCAGTTCTTC. This translates into CASSQMGLAGDRVNEQFF.

This clonotype was recorded a few times. V gene TRBV24-1 combines with J gene TRBJ2-1, with a possible D match to TRBD2 (6 bases). Germline V CDR1 and CDR2: KGHDR, SFDVKD. The CDR3 loop spans 16 amino acids. The V end lost 5 bases, the J end lost 0 bases, and 13 bases lay between the germline ends. This CDR3 is CATSANGRGSYNEQFF. CDR3 nucleotide sequence: TGTGCCACCAGTGCCAACGGGCGGGGCTCCTACAATGAGCAGTTCTTC.

This clonotype showed up just a few times. The rearrangement links TRBV3-1 to TRBJ2-5, with 9 nucleotides matching TRBD2. Trimming at V came to 2 bases and at J to 2 bases, leaving 9 bases not matched to a gene. Germline CDR1 LGHDT, CDR2 YNNKEL (reference sequence). CDR3 length equals 17 residues. CDR3 in amino acids: CASSQFFSGSGQETQYF. The CDR3 nucleotides are TGTGCCAGCAGCCAATTTTTTAGCGGGAGTGGGCAAGAGACCCAGTACTTC.

The CDR3 DNA reads TGCGCCAGCAGCTTCGGGAGCGGGAGTAGCCAAGAGACCCAGTACTTC. It translates to CASSFGSGSSQETQYF. The V gene is TRBV5-1, the J gene TRBJ2-5, with 8 bases fitting TRBD2. The CDR3 has 16 residues. The V gene's germline CDR1 is SGHRS and CDR2 YFSETQ. Trimming removed 2 bases from V and 1 base from J; junction bases left unmatched: 7.

This clonotype was picked up a small number of times. The chain has TRBV12-3 or TRBV12-4 and TRBJ2-7; TRBD1 is a possible D gene (6 bases). The CDR3 spans 14 residues. Trimming took 3 bases from V and 3 from J, leaving 12 bases between them. CDR3: CASSLAGAFYEQYF. In nucleotides, the CDR3 is TGTGCCAGCAGTTTGGCAGGGGCATTCTACGAGCAGTACTTC.

The J gene is TRBJ2-1, the V gene TRBV11-2; 8 bases are shared with TRBD1. The ends lost 5 bases at V and 3 bases at J; junction bases unmatched: 6. Germline assignment: CDR1 SGHAT and CDR2 FQNNGV. CDR3 size: 15 residues. CDR3 nucleotide sequence: TGTGCCAGCAGCCTAAGACAGGGGAACTACAATGAGCAGTTCTTC. Translating it yields CASSLRQGNYNEQFF.

This clonotype was seen only a few times. The chain uses TRBV6-1 and TRBJ1-4; D is perhaps TRBD1 (5 bases). The germline V gene encodes CDR1 MNHNS and CDR2 SASEGT. The V end was cut by 10 bases, the J end by 3 bases, with 18 bases between. CDR3 length: 15 residues. The CDR3 reads CAIRDGGTANEKLFF. Written as DNA, the CDR3 is TGTGCCATCAGGGATGGGGGTACAGCTAATGAAAAACTGTTTTTT.

The table lists this clonotype with a few counts. The rearrangement uses TRBV15 and TRBJ1-1, with TRBD1 as a possible D gene (6 bases). In germline, CDR1 is LNHNV, CDR2 YYDKDF (reference sequence). The CDR3 extends over 16 amino acids. With 5 bases removed from V and 1 base from J, the gap between germline ends came to 17 bases. The CDR3 DNA reads TGTGCCACCAGCTCACCAAGAGGACAGACGAACACTGAAGCTTTCTTT. It is translated as CATSSPRGQTNTEAFF.

This chain connects TRBV5-5 to TRBJ2-5; D may be TRBD1 (6 bases). Germline CDR1 reads SGHKS; CDR2 reads YYEKEE (reference sequence). The ends were cut back, 0 bases at V and 5 bases at J, with 11 bases in the middle. This CDR3 spans 14 amino acids. CDR3 DNA: TGTGCCAGCAGCTTGGAAGGACAGACGGAGACCCAGTACTTC. Translating it yields CASSLEGQTETQYF.

V and J are TRBV12-3 or TRBV12-4 and TRBJ2-1; 11 bases match TRBD1. The CDR3 loop spans 16 amino acids. The J segment lost 8 bases and the V segment lost 5 bases, leaving 11 bases of the junction unmatched. CDR3 nucleotide sequence: TGTGCCAGCAGTCGAGGGACAGGGGGTTCCCCCCATGAGCAGTTCTTC. Protein: CASSRGTGGSPHEQFF.

The V call is TRBV14, the J call TRBJ2-1, with TRBD2 identical over 8 bases. This CDR3 has 13 residues. V shed 5 bases, J shed 9 bases, and the junction held 6 bases outside the gene matches. Germline-derived CDR1 and CDR2 are SGHDN and FVKESK. CDR3 region: CASSWPGRGEQFF. The DNA for the CDR3 is TGTGCCAGCAGCTGGCCCGGGAGGGGTGAGCAGTTCTTC.

This clonotype was detected only a few times. The rearrangement joins TRBV5-1 to TRBJ2-5; TRBD1 matches 7 bases. V lost 3 bases, J lost 2 bases, and 7 bases stayed unmatched. This CDR3 has 15 amino acids. The germline V gene encodes CDR1 SGHRS and CDR2 YFSETQ. The CDR3 loop reads CASSSGSTGQETQYF. The CDR3 coding sequence is TGCGCCAGCAGCTCAGGGTCGACAGGGCAAGAGACCCAGTACTTC. Using reference TRBV5-1 and TRBJ2-5 for the parts outside the CDR3, the full variable domain is KAGVTQTPRYLIKTRGQQVTLSCSPISGHRSVSWYQQTPGQGLQFLFEYFSETQRNKGNFPGRFSGRQFSNSRSEMNVSTLELGDSALYLCASSSGSTGQETQYFGPGTRLLVL.

The chain couples TRBV10-2 to TRBJ2-7, with 12 bases fitting TRBD2. The CDR3 runs to 16 residues. The germline V gene encodes CDR1 WSHSY and CDR2 SAAADI. V lost 6 bases to trimming and J lost 5 bases; unmatched junction nucleotides: 11. The chain's CDR3 is CASRGPRLAGVHEQYF. DNA for the CDR3: TGCGCCAGCAGGGGCCCTAGACTAGCGGGAGTTCACGAGCAGTACTTC.

This clonotype was seen a few times. The chain combines TRBV11-2 with TRBJ1-6; D is unresolved. Germline V gives CDR1 SGHAT, CDR2 FQNNGV. This CDR3 is built from 14 residues. V dropped 3 bases and J dropped 5 bases, with 8 bases sitting between them. CDR3 sequence reads: CASSFPQDNSPLHF. The DNA for the CDR3 is TGTGCCAGCAGCTTTCCCCAGGATAATTCACCCCTCCACTTT.